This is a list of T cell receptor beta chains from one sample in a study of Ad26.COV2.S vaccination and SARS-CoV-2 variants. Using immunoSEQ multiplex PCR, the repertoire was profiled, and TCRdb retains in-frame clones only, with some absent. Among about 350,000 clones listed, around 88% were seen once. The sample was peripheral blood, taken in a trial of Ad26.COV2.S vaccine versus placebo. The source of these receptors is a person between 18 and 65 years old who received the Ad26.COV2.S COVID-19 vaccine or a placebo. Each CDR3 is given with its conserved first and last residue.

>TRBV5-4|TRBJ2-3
CASRKDRGVTDTQYF
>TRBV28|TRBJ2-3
CASIVSGKDTQYF
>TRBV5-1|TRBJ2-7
CASSRGGGYEQYF
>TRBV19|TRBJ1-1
CASSRWTGRDTEAFF
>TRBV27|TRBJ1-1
CASSRQTGANTEAFF
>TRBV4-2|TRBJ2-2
CASSQDVRGTGELFF
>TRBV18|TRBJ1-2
CASSPAGTFYGYTF
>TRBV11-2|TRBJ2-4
CASSPIPGLAKNIQYF
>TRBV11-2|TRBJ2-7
CASSSLLEQYF
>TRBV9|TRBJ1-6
CASARTAVFSYNSPLHF
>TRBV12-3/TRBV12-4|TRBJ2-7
CASTSGSVQYF
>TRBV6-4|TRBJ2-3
CASKNEGQGDTQYF
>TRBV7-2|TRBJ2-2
CASRYRTGGTGELFF
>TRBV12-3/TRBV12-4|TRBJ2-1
CASSLDRVDEQFF
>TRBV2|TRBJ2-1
CATKDEYRGNEQFF
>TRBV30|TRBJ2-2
CAWSRLAPTGELFF
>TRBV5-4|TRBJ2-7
CASSLARGGGYEQYF
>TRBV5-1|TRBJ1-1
CASSLNSDTEAFF
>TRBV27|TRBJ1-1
CASSSGSTNTEAFF
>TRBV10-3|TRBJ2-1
CAISDWWSSGGGHDYNEQFF
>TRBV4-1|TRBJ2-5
CASSQGSGQETQYF
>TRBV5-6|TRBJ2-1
CASSLYEGARGEQFF
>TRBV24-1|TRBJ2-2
CATSRGTGELFF
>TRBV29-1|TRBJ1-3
CSVEDPDSGNTIYF
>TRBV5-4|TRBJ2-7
CASSLGPRDYEQYF
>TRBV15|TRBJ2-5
CATSRESGTSETQYF
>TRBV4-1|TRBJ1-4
CASSPSTGVPNEKLFF
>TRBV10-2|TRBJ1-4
CASSPRTAGWAEVFF
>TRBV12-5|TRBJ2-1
CASGKDRASGRGWNEQFF
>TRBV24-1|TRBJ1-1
CATSGGANTEAFF